A single sample is the source of the 11 T cell receptor beta chains below, sequenced in a study of T cells in localized non-small cell lung cancer. Sequencing used immunoSEQ multiplex PCR; TCRdb keeps in-frame clones, though not all of them. The sample carries around 64,000 clones, approximately 93% recorded once. The starting material was peripheral blood, obtained before any cancer treatment. The receptors stem from a man aged 35-69 years with stage I lung adenocarcinoma.

The chain links TRBV19 to TRBJ2-1; D is perhaps TRBD2 (6 bases). V lost 4 bases, J lost 0 bases, and 22 bases lay in between. The CDR3 covers 19 residues. Germline CDR1 LNHDA, CDR2 SQIVND (reference sequence). CDR3 protein: CASSNPTRRAGSSYNEQFF. Written as DNA, the CDR3 is TGTGCCAGTAGTAATCCGACCCGAAGAGCGGGCAGCTCCTACAATGAGCAGTTCTTC.

The V and J genes are TRBV30 and TRBJ2-7; the D gene is possibly TRBD1 (6 bases). The CDR3 spans 13 residues. Germline V gene sequence: CDR1 GTSNPN, CDR2 SVGIG (reference sequence). V dropped 8 bases and J dropped 4 bases, with 18 bases sitting between them. CDR3: CALGAGEPYEQYF. As DNA, the CDR3 is TGTGCCCTGGGGGCAGGGGAGCCTTACGAGCAGTACTTC.

The chain is built from TRBV4-3 and TRBJ2-1; 11 nucleotides agree with TRBD2. CDR1 is LGHNA and CDR2 is YSLEER in the germline V gene. J gave up 6 bases and V 1 base, and 2 bases lay outside the gene matches. The CDR3 covers 15 residues. As DNA, the CDR3 is TGCGCCAGCAGCCAAGTAGGACTAGCGGGCAATGAGCAGTTCTTC. Translating it yields CASSQVGLAGNEQFF.

The V call is TRBV28, the J call TRBJ2-7, with a possible D match to TRBD1 (6 bases). Deletions cut 1 base from V and 9 bases from J, with 13 bases between. Germline V lookup: CDR1 MDHEN, CDR2 SYDVKM. The CDR3 has 13 residues. For the CDR3, the DNA is TGTGCCAGCAGTTTATACAACGGACAGTGGCAGTACTTC. Its translation: CASSLYNGQWQYF. Supplemented by reference TRBV28 and TRBJ2-7, the full variable domain reads DVKVTQSSRYLVKRTGEKVFLECVQDMDHENMFWYRQDPGLGLRLIYFSYDVKMKEKGDIPEGYSVSREKKERFSLILESASTNQTSMYLCASSLYNGQWQYFGPGTRLTVT.

The chain couples TRBV29-1 to TRBJ2-1; 9 positions match TRBD2. Per germline, CDR1 SQVTM and CDR2 ANQGSEA. V lost 3 bases, J lost 2 bases, and 2 bases stayed unmatched. There are 14 residues in the CDR3. The DNA for the CDR3 is TGCAGCGTTGAGGGCGGGAGGGCCTACAATGAGCAGTTCTTC. The encoded protein is CSVEGGRAYNEQFF.

This clone has only a few counts. The chain has TRBV5-4 and TRBJ1-2; TRBD1 matches 9 bases. CDR3 length equals 14 residues. Per germline, CDR1 SGHNT and CDR2 YYREEE (reference sequence). V shed 5 bases and J 4 bases; nucleotides not matched to a gene: 6. Written as DNA, the CDR3 is TGTGCCAGCAGGAAGACAGGGGGGGGCTATGGCTACACCTTC. Translating gives CASRKTGGGYGYTF.

The J gene is TRBJ1-1, the V gene TRBV5-6; D gene uncertain. Trimming took 7 bases from V and 1 from J, leaving 8 bases between them. Germline CDR1 and CDR2: SGHDT and YYEEEE. The CDR3 consists of 12 residues. CDR3 loop: CASRKWNTEAFF. The CDR3 DNA is TGTGCCAGCCGTAAGTGGAACACTGAAGCTTTCTTT.

This clone is a singleton in its sample. The chain combines TRBV4-2 with TRBJ2-5; D is ambiguous. Trimming removed 1 base from V and 5 bases from J, with 20 bases in between. Germline V gene lookup returns CDR1 LGHNA and CDR2 YNFKEQ. This CDR3 spans 17 amino acids. The CDR3 region has the DNA TGTGCCAGCAGCCAAGCCTATCTCATAGAAGTCGGGGAGACCCAGTACTTC. Protein product: CASSQAYLIEVGETQYF.

With respect to this clone: A junction end diverges from the germline sequence, so it may reflect a read error. The gene calls are TRBV7-9 and TRBJ2-7, with TRBD2 identical over 10 bases. This CDR3 has 12 amino acids. Germline lookup yields CDR1 SEHNR and CDR2 FQNEAQ (reference sequence). CDR3 nucleotide sequence: TGTGCCAGCAGCTTCGTCCCCGGACTAGCGGTCTTC. It specifies CASSFVPGLAVF.

The J gene is TRBJ2-5, the V gene TRBV18; 7 nucleotides match TRBD1. V dropped 4 bases and J dropped 5; count of bases not matched to a gene: 1. This CDR3 is 12 amino acids long. Germline V CDR1 and CDR2: KGHSH, LQKENI. CDR3 sequence (DNA): TGTGCCAGCTCACTGACAGGGGAGACCCAGTACTTC. Its translation: CASSLTGETQYF.

V gene TRBV11-3 combines with J gene TRBJ2-1, with 10 bases that match TRBD1. Per germline, CDR1 SGHNT and CDR2 YENEEA. This CDR3 comprises 16 residues. With 4 bases clipped from V and 9 bases from J, the junction kept 12 bases outside the gene matches. This CDR3 reads CASSSTGTGVKGEQFF. The CDR3 DNA follows: TGTGCCAGCAGCTCAACGGGGACAGGGGTTAAAGGTGAGCAGTTCTTC.